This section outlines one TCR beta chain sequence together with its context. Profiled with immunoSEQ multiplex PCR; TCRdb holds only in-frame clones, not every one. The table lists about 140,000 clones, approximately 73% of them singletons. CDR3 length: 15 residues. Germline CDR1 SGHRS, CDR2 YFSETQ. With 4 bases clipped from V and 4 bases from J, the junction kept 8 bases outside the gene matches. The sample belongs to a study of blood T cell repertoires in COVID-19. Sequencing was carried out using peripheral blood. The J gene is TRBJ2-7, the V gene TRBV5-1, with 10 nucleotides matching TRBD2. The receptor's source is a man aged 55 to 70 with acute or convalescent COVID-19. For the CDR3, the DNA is TGCGCCAGCAGCCAACGAGCGGGAGGGAGGTACGAGCAGTACTTC. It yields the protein CASSQRAGGRYEQYF.